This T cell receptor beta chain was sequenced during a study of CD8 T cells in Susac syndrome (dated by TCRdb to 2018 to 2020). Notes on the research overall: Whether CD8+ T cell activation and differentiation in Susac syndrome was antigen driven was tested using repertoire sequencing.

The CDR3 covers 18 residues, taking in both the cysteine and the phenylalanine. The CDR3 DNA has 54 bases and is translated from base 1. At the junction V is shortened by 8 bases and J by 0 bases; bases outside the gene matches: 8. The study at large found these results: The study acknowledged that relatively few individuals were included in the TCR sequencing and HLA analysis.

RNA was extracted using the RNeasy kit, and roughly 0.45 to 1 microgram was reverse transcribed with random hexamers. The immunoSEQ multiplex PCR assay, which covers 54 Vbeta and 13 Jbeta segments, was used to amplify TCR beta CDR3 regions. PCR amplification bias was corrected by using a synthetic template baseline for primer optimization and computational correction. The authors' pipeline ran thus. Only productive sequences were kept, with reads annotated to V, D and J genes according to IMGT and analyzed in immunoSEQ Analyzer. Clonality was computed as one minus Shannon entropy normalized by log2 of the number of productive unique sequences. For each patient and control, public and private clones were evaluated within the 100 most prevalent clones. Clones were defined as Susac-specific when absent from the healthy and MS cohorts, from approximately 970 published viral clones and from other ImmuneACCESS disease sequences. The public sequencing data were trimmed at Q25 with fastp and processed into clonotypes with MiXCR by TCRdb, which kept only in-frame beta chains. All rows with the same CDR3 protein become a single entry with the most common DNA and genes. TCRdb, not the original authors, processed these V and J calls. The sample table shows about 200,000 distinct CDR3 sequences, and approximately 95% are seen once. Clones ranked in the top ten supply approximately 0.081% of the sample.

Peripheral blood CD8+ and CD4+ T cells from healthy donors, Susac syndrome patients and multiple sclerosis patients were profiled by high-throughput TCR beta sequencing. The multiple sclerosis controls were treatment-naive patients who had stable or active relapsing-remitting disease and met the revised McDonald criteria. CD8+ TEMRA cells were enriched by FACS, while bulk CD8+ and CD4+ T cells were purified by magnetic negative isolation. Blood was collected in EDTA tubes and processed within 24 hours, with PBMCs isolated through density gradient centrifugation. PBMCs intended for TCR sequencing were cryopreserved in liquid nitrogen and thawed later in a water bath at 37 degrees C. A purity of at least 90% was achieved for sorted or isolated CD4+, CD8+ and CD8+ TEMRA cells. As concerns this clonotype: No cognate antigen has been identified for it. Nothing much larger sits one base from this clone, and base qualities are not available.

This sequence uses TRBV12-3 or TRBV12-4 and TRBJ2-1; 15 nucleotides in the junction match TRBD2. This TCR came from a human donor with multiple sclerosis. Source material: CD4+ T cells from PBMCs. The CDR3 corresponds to CASLQGLAGGYSYNEQFF. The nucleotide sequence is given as TGTGCCAGCCTCCAGGGACTAGCGGGGGGTTACTCCTACAATGAGCAGTTCTTC.